Listed below are T cell receptor beta chains from one sample, sequenced in a study of cytomegalovirus exposure and HLA in healthy donors. This table comes from immunoSEQ multiplex PCR, and its TCRdb copy is limited to in-frame clones, with some not included. The table includes about 120,000 clones, around four fifths detected once. Sequencing was performed on PBMCs. The source is a man aged 55 to 70 in good health and CMV-seropositive. CDR3s include the opening cysteine and the closing phenylalanine or tryptophan. The D gene is left open where the match is weak. Only some rows state a clone size, as once, few, many or a class for expanded clones.

TRBJ1-1,NA,TRBD1,TRBV28,TGTGCCAGCTCGGACAGGGTTCTGGGAGCTTTCTTT,CASSDRVLGAFF
TRBJ2-2,NA,TRBD2,TRBV5-1,TGCGCCAGCAGCTTACGGGGGGGGGACCCCGGGGAGCTGTTTTTT,CASSLRGGDPGELFF
TRBJ2-7,NA,TRBD1,TRBV7-2,TGTGCCAGCAGCTTAGATTGGGACAGGGAACCCTACGAGCAGTACTTC,CASSLDWDREPYEQYF
TRBJ1-5,NA,NA,TRBV2,TGTGCCAGCAGCTATTACAGGTCCCGACTCAATCAGCCCCAGCATTTT,CASSYYRSRLNQPQHF
TRBJ2-1,NA,TRBD2,TRBV2,TGTGCCGCCCTGGGACTAGCGGGAGGCCAGGGGTATGAGCAGTTCTTC,CAALGLAGGQGYEQFF
TRBJ1-2,NA,TRBD1,TRBV7-9,TGTGCCAGCAGCGAACAGGGGGCGACGGAAGGCTACACCTTC,CASSEQGATEGYTF
TRBJ1-2,NA,NA,TRBV15,TGTGCCACCAGCAGAGAGGCAGGGACTAACTATGGCTACACCTTC,CATSREAGTNYGYTF
TRBJ1-5,NA,NA,TRBV12-5,TGTGCTAGTGGTTTGGTCTCGGGTCTGGGTAATCAGCCCCAGCATTTT,CASGLVSGLGNQPQHF
TRBJ1-2,NA,TRBD1,TRBV5-4,TGTGCCAGCTCGGGGACAGGGACCTATGGCTACACCTTC,CASSGTGTYGYTF
TRBJ1-4,NA,NA,TRBV30,TGTGCCTGGAGCCCCGGGGGGGGTAATGAAAAACTGTTTTTT,CAWSPGGGNEKLFF
TRBJ2-5,NA,TRBD2,TRBV11-3,TGTGCCAGCAGCTGGGGGACTAGCGGGGCTGTACTGGAAGAGACCCAGTACTTC,CASSWGTSGAVLEETQYF
TRBJ1-1,few,NA,TRBV7-9,TGTGCCAGCAGCCAAACTCAGGCGTTGAACACTGAAGCTTTCTTT,CASSQTQALNTEAFF
TRBJ1-6,NA,TRBD1,TRBV27,TGTGCCAGCAGTCTATCCCGACAGGGGGATAATTCACCCCTCCACTTT,CASSLSRQGDNSPLHF
TRBJ1-2,NA,NA,TRBV28,TGTGCCAGCAGTTTACTAACGGGGGACTATGGCTACACCTTC,CASSLLTGDYGYTF
TRBJ2-1,NA,NA,TRBV6-4,TGTGCCAGCAGTGACACCGACAGCAATGAGCAGTTCTTC,CASSDTDSNEQFF
TRBJ2-7,NA,NA,TRBV5-1,TGCGCCAGCAGCCGAAACAGGGTCTACGAGCAGTACTTC,CASSRNRVYEQYF
TRBJ2-7,once,TRBD1,TRBV25-1,TGTGCCAGCAGTGAATCGGGGACAGCTTACTACGAGCAGTACTTC,CASSESGTAYYEQYF
TRBJ2-7,few,TRBD1,TRBV27,TGTGCCAGCAGTTTCTCCCGACAGGGGCTGAGTTTAGGGCAGTACTTC,CASSFSRQGLSLGQYF
TRBJ2-7,NA,NA,TRBV30,TGTGCCTGGAGTGGGGTAGCCGGCAGCTACGAGCAGTACTTC,CAWSGVAGSYEQYF
TRBJ2-2,NA,NA,TRBV2,TGTGCCAGCAATTGGGCAGGGGAAGGTACCGGGGAGCTGTTTTTT,CASNWAGEGTGELFF
TRBJ2-7,once,NA,TRBV10-2,TGCGCCACCATCCAGGGCGAGCAGTACTTC,CATIQGEQYF
TRBJ1-4,NA,NA,TRBV14,TGTGCCAGCAGCCAAGATCCCTATTCCATAACTAATGAAAAACTGTTTTTT,CASSQDPYSITNEKLFF
TRBJ2-1,NA,NA,TRBV7-9,TGTGCCAGCAGCCTCTCTTTAACGGGGAGCTCCTACAATGAGCAGTTCTTC,CASSLSLTGSSYNEQFF
TRBJ2-1,NA,TRBD2,TRBV4-1,TGCGCCAGCAGCTCGCGCACCGGGACTAGCGCGGCCTACAATGAGCAGTTCTTC,CASSSRTGTSAAYNEQFF
TRBJ1-1,NA,NA,TRBV5-1,TGCGCCAGCAGTACGTTTAAGGGGGTTGGGAACACTGAAGCTTTCTTT,CASSTFKGVGNTEAFF
TRBJ2-3,few,NA,TRBV5-1,TGCGCCAGCAGCTTTGGGGCAGGAAGCACAGATACGCAGTATTTT,CASSFGAGSTDTQYF
TRBJ2-7,once,TRBD1,TRBV5-1,TGCGCCAGCAGTCTGACAGGGGGCAGGGTCTACGAGCAGTACTTC,CASSLTGGRVYEQYF
TRBJ2-3,NA,NA,TRBV7-3,TGTGCCAGCAGCAAAGGGAGCGGAGATCAGTATTTT,CASSKGSGDQYF
TRBJ2-7,NA,NA,TRBV7-9,TGTGCCAGCAGCTTAGGTCGTGAGGGAAGCTACGAGCAGTACTTC,CASSLGREGSYEQYF
TRBJ1-3,NA,NA,TRBV7-4,TGTGCCAGCAGCTTACACGGTATGGGGGCACGTCAGGGTGGCAAGGGAAACACCATATATTTT,CASSLHGMGARQGGKGNTIYF
TRBJ2-5,NA,NA,TRBV9,TGTGCCAGCAGTGGCGGGGGGACAGACGGATACGAGACCCAGTACTTC,CASSGGGTDGYETQYF
TRBJ1-2,NA,NA,TRBV5-1,TGCGCCAGCAGCTTGGGCGGCTCTATCTATGGCTACACCTTC,CASSLGGSIYGYTF
TRBJ2-5,NA,NA,TRBV5-6,TGTGCCAGCACCTCCTCGTGGGGGGGCGGAGGGACCCAGTACTTC,CASTSSWGGGGTQYF
TRBJ2-5,NA,NA,TRBV18,TGTGCCAGCTCACGTTCGCAGGGGACGAGCCAAGAGACCCAGTACTTC,CASSRSQGTSQETQYF
TRBJ1-2,NA,NA,TRBV19,TGTGCCAGTAGTATAGTGGGGACTCAGCTCTATGGCTACACCTTC,CASSIVGTQLYGYTF
TRBJ1-5,NA,TRBD1,TRBV27,TGTGCCAGCAGTTTCGGGACAGGGAATCAGCCCCAGCATTTT,CASSFGTGNQPQHF
TRBJ2-1,NA,TRBD1,TRBV18,TGTGCCAGCTCACCGCCTACGCGATCCGGGACAGCCTCCTACAATGAGCAGTTCTTC,CASSPPTRSGTASYNEQFF
TRBJ1-5,NA,NA,TRBV4-1,TGCGCCAGCAGCCAAGATTTAAATAGCAATCAGCCCCAGCATTTT,CASSQDLNSNQPQHF
TRBJ2-5,NA,TRBD2,TRBV5-4,TGTGCCAGCAGCACCACTAGCGGGGGGGCGGGGGAGACCCAGTACTTC,CASSTTSGGAGETQYF
TRBJ2-7,NA,TRBD2,TRBV5-1,TGCGCCAGCAGCCAACTTGGAAGGACTAGCGGGGGGTACGAGCAGTACTTC,CASSQLGRTSGGYEQYF
TRBJ1-3,NA,NA,TRBV15,TGTGCCACCAGCAGGTTCAGGGGATCTGGAAACACCATATATTTT,CATSRFRGSGNTIYF
TRBJ2-1,NA,NA,TRBV7-9,TGTGCCAGCAGCTTAGGGGGTTGGAGGGTCGACAATGAGCAGTTCTTC,CASSLGGWRVDNEQFF
TRBJ2-7,NA,NA,TRBV4-2,TGTGCCAGCAGCCAAGGCCGGGACACCTCCTACGAGCAGTACTTC,CASSQGRDTSYEQYF
TRBJ1-2,NA,TRBD1,TRBV28,TGTGCCAGCAGCACAGGGGGCTATAACTATGGCTACACCTTC,CASSTGGYNYGYTF
TRBJ1-2,NA,NA,TRBV30,TGTGCCTGGGGTGCCCTGGGACACCTAGGCTATGGCTACACCTTC,CAWGALGHLGYGYTF
TRBJ1-4,few,NA,TRBV29-1,TGCAGCGCAGGTGGTGAAAAACTGTTTTTT,CSAGGEKLFF
TRBJ1-6,NA,NA,TRBV19,TGTGCCAGTACACCAAACTGGAGCTCCTATAATTCACCCCTCCACTTT,CASTPNWSSYNSPLHF
TRBJ1-5,NA,TRBD1,TRBV6-1,TGTGCCAGCAGTCGGGACAGGGGGCTCAATCAGCCCCAGCATTTT,CASSRDRGLNQPQHF
TRBJ2-7,once,TRBD1,TRBV6-5,TGTGCCACCCGGGACAGGGGGTACGAGCAGTACTTC,CATRDRGYEQYF
TRBJ2-7,NA,TRBD1,TRBV10-3,TGTGCCATCAGCCCAGACAGGGGGCACTTTGAGCAGTACTTC,CAISPDRGHFEQYF
TRBJ2-7,NA,TRBD1,TRBV6-5,TGTGCCAGCAGCCCCGGACAGGGGGCTTTGTTCGAGCAGTACTTC,CASSPGQGALFEQYF